This TCR beta chain was captured by sequencing in a study of shared clonotypes between healthy human individuals. Looking at the study overall: A couple of female and three male donors aged 18 to 49 were enrolled.

Study-level points and caveats: It was only blood that was sampled, and tissue repertoires likely differ.

TCRdb keeps only in-frame clones here, not all; method: immunoSEQ multiplex PCR. The sample lists 2,500,000 or so clones, 92% occurring once. A note on this clone: Its target is not known.

The clonotype comes from a man younger than 30 in good health. Some clones in this sample may be carry-over from other donors' samples. The specimen was naive CD4+ T cells from PBMCs. Subset meaning: CD45RA+ positively selected.

CDR3 bases: TGCGCCAGCAGCCAGACCCCGGGACAGGGCGGGTATGAGCAGTTCTTC. It specifies CASSQTPGQGGYEQFF. The chain carries TRBV4-3 and TRBJ2-1; 9 bases are a match to TRBD1. Germline CDR1 LGHNA, CDR2 YSLEER. There are 16 residues in the CDR3. With V trimmed by 3 bases and J by 8 bases, 11 bases remained unmatched.